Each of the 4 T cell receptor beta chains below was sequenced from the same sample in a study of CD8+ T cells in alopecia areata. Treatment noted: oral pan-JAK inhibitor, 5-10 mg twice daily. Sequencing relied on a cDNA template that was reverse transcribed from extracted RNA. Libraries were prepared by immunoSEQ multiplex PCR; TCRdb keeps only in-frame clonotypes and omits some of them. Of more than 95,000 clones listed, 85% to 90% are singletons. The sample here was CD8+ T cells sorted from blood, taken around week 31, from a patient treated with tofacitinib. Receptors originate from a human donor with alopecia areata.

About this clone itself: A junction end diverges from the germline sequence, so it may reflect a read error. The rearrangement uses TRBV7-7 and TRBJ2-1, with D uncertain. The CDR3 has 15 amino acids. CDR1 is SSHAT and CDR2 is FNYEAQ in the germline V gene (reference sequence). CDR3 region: CASSLDTTTYNEQFF. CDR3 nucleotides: TGTGCTAGCAGCTTAGATACAACTACCTACAATGAGCAGTTCTTC.

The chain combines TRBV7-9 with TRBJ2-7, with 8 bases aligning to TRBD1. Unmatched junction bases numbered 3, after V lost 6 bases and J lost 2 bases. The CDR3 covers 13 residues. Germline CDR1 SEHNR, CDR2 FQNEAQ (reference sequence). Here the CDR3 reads CASRDRDAYEQYF. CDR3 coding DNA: TGTGCCAGCAGGGACAGGGATGCCTACGAGCAGTACTTC.

The chain's CDR3 is CASSGQGYEQYF. The CDR3, as DNA: TGTGCCAGCAGTGGACAGGGTTACGAGCAGTACTTC. The chain carries TRBV27 and TRBJ2-7; 8 bases map to TRBD1. Germline-derived CDR1 and CDR2 are MNHEY and SMNVEV (reference sequence). Germline trimming cut 5 bases from V and 4 bases from J; bases unmatched to any gene: 1. This CDR3 has 12 residues.

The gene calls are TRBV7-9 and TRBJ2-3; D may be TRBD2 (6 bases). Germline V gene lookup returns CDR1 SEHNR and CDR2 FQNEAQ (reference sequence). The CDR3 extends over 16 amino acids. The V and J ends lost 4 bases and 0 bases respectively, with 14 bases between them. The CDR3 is CASSSLGGPSTDTQYF. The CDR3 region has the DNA TGTGCCAGCAGCTCACTCGGGGGTCCAAGCACAGATACGCAGTATTTT.